The source of this T cell receptor beta chain is a study of CD8 T cells in Susac syndrome. The CDR3 has 12 amino acids. V was clipped by 1 base and J by 7 bases, with 8 bases between them. The germline V gene encodes CDR1 LGHDT and CDR2 YNNKEL (reference sequence). Random hexamers were used to reverse transcribe the RNA input (about 0.45 to 1 ug). From the immunoSEQ multiplex PCR reads, TCRdb called clonotypes with MiXCR, one entry per CDR3 protein. The sample contains approximately 80,000 distinct CDR3 sequences, roughly 94% of which appear only once. The sequenced material came from CD8+ T cells from PBMCs. The receptor was isolated from a human donor with Susac syndrome. The chain carries TRBV3-1 and TRBJ2-7; the D is unclear. The CDR3 DNA follows: TGTGCCAGCAGCCAAGGATCACAGGAGCAGTACTTC. Translation gives CASSQGSQEQYF.